This record covers a single T cell receptor (beta chain). Its antigen target is currently unknown. The sample holds no much larger clone one base away, and base qualities are not on file. The data originate from a study of blood T cells in healthy people across ages (dated by TCRdb to between 2015 and 2017). Study-wide context: In model experiments, roughly one uniquely barcoded TCR beta cDNA molecule per two T cells was captured by template switching. Age-related changes in TCR beta repertoire diversity were measured in the study by deep sequencing normalized with unique cDNA molecular identifiers. The donors were split into four age groups: young (average around 15 years), middle-aged (39), aged (62) and long-lived (approximately 80). To avoid experimental bias, donors of different ages were distributed randomly across sequencing lanes. Two additional independent replicas of 1 million unique cDNA reads from the same blood draw were analyzed for two donors (one aged 18 to 30 and one aged 80 or older).

The method was 5' RACE. TCRdb shows the sequencer as Illumina HiSeq 2500. A second PCR of about 7 to 12 cycles was performed with a sample-barcoded 5' primer and a J-beta primer mix. A unique molecular identifier was introduced onto each TCR beta cDNA molecule by a template-switch 5' adaptor carrying 12 random nucleotides. Each sample yielded at least 2.5 million CDR3-containing paired-end reads. All of the RNA was converted into first-strand cDNA using the Mint cDNA synthesis kit, with a TRBC-specific oligonucleotide serving as the primer. Following uracil-DNA glycosylase treatment, all cDNA underwent a first 18-cycle PCR with the universal primers M1SS and BC2_uni_R. In the paper's pipeline: Normalization of each sample was performed by random selection of 1 million high-quality reads, each carrying a distinct molecular identifier. Reads with shared molecular identifiers were discarded instead of being binned into consensus sequences. MiTCR, with a Q25 quality threshold and the strictest error-elimination algorithm, was used for CDR3 identification, clonotype clustering and error correction. Lower-bound total TCR beta diversity was estimated with a nonparametric unseen species model using Euler transformation. TCRdb cleaned the public reads at Q25 with fastp, built clones with MiXCR and kept in-frame beta chains. CDR3 protein duplicates are merged, each entry listing the most common genes and DNA. These V and J calls are TCRdb output, not the study's own analysis. The sample yields 850,000 to 1,000,000 distinct CDR3 sequences; roughly 52% were counted once. The top ten hold over 10% of the sample.

The donors were 40 or so Caucasian individuals from Russia, aged roughly 6 to 90 years, who were systemically healthy. Ten milliliters of peripheral blood were drawn from each donor into EDTA-treated Vacutainer tubes. Ficoll-Paque density-gradient centrifugation was used to isolate PBMCs, with at least 7 million per sample. Total RNA was extracted from PBMCs with Trizol reagent, with at least 5 micrograms obtained per sample. For every donor, flow cytometry on a PBMC aliquot measured the percentage of naive CD45RAhigh/CD27high T cells. Points the paper makes about the study in general: Conclusive comparison of naive and antigen-experienced compartments was prevented by the profiling of bulk unsorted PBMCs. Compared with the aged group, the long-lived group had more naive CD4+ T cells, fewer expanded clones and increased TCR diversity, suggesting age selection. Observed TCR beta diversity per million T cells fell roughly linearly with age, and a significant reduction was already apparent by age roughly 40. A strong correlation was found between observed TCR beta diversity and the percentage of naive T cells measured by flow cytometry. Total diversity estimates from one million sequenced T cells were considered lower bounds and underestimates. Donor CMV infection status was unknown, potentially confounding age-related changes in expanded clonotypes.

The CDR3 measures 14 amino acids from cysteine to phenylalanine. Just the 42-base CDR3 DNA is kept, in frame starting at base 1. Based on the germline V gene, the CDR1 and CDR2 sequences are SGHRS and YFSETQ. V is shortened by 2 bases, J by 8 bases, and the region joining them spans 16 bases. The source material was blood. The sequence came from a man aged 25-45 years in good health. The sequence links TRBV5-1 to TRBJ1-2, with a weak D call of TRBD1 (5 bases match). The DNA sequence reads TGCGCCAGCAGCTTAGGGACTGATGGGGAGGGCTACACCTTC. Its protein is CASSLGTDGEGYTF.